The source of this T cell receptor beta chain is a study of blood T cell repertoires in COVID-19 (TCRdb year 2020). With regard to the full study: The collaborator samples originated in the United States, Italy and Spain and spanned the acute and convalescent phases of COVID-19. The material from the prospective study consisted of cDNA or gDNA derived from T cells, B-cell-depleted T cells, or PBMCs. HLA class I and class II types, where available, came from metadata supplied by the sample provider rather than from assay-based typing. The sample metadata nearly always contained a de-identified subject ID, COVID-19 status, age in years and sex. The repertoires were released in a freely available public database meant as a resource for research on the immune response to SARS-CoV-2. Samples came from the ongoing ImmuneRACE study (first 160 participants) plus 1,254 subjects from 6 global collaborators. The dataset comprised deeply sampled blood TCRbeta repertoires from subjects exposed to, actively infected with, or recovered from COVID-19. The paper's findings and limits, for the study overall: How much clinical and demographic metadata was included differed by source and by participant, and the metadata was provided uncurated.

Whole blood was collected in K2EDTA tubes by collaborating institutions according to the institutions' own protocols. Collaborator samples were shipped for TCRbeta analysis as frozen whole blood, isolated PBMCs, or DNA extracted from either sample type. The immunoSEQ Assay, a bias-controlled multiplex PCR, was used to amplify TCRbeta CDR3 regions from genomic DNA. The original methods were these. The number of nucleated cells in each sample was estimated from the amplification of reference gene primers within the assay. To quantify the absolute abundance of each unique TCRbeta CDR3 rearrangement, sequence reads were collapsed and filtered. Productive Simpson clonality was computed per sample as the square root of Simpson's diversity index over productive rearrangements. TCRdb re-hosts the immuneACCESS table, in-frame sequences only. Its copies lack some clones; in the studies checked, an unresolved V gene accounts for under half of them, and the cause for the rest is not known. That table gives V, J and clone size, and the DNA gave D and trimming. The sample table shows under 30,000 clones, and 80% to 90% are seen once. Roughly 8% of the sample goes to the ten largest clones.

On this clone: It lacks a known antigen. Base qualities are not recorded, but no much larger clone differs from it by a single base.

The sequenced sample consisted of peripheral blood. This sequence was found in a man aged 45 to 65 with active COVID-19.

The CDR3 region has the sequence CASSRGRVETQYF. The nucleotides are TGTGCCAGCAGCCGAGGTCGGGTGGAGACCCAGTACTTC. The chain is encoded by TRBV11-2 joined to TRBJ2-5, with no confidently assigned D gene. From the cysteine through the phenylalanine, the CDR3 covers 13 amino acids. CDR3 DNA only is kept here, 39 bases in frame from base 1. The junction carries 12 bases between V and J, which are trimmed by 5 bases and 5 bases respectively. The germline V gene yields SGHAT for CDR1 and FQNNGV for CDR2.